Reported below is one T cell receptor beta chain. This sample was included in a study of blood T cells in healthy people across ages. About the research overall: Per two T cells, template switching captured roughly one barcoded beta molecule.

The ends lost 1 base at V and 8 bases at J; junction bases unmatched: 3. The CDR3 is made up of 15 amino acids. Germline V CDR1 and CDR2: LNHNV, YYDKDF (reference sequence). Alongside a J-beta primer mix, a sample-barcoded 5' primer served in a second PCR lasting roughly 6 to 11 cycles. Each of the samples gave a minimum of 3 million paired-end reads that contained CDR3. TCRdb analysed the 5' RACE reads with MiXCR anew, one entry per CDR3 protein. The repertoire includes around 970,000 distinct CDR3 sequences, roughly 47% of them detected once, and about a fifth sits in the top ten. The TCR was taken from a woman in her fifties or sixties in good health. The chain is built from TRBV15 and TRBJ1-6; 9 nucleotides agree with TRBD1. Sequencing was done on a sample of blood. CDR3 sequence reads: CATSRGGQGYSPLHF. The CDR3 DNA sequence: TGTGCCACCAGCAGAGGGGGACAGGGATATTCACCCCTCCACTTT.